This T cell receptor beta chain was sequenced in a study of T cells in Graves' hyperthyroidism and ophthalmopathy. TCR beta CDR3 region amplification was performed from RNA transcripts. The HTBI primer set served for first-round RT-PCR of the TCR CDR3. TCRdb called the multiplex PCR reads again in MiXCR, with one record for every CDR3 protein. The sample carries over 700,000 distinct CDR3 sequences, approximately 40% recorded once. Across 18 months, stable Graves' hyperthyroidism was marked by no progression to ophthalmopathy. CDR1 is MNHNY and CDR2 is SVGAGI in the germline V gene (reference sequence). V dropped 5 bases and J dropped 7 bases, with 21 bases sitting between them. The CDR3 extends over 15 amino acids.

The sequenced material came from blood. This clonotype originated in a man aged 18 to 29 with Graves' hyperthyroidism. V usage is TRBV6-6 and J usage is TRBJ2-7; D remains unclear. CDR3 region: CASSLSALLQFEQYF. The CDR3 bases are TGTGCCAGCAGTCTCTCGGCTCTTCTCCAATTTGAGCAGTACTTC.